This T cell receptor (beta chain) comes out of a study of low-dose radiotherapy and immunotherapy resistance in tumors. Primers used for first-strand cDNA, a TRAV- and TRBV-specific set, covered both alpha and beta chains. Amplification of TCRs used a constant-region primer and V-primer adapter for about 19 PCR cycles. Using its own MiXCR run on the reads, TCRdb lists one record per CDR3 protein. The profile covers 85,000 to 100,000 distinct CDR3 sequences, with under 10% appearing a single time and around 0.96% taken by the ten largest. From germline, CDR1 is SNHLY and CDR2 FYNNEI. This CDR3 comprises 16 residues. Regarding time point: before trial treatment. With respect to this clonotype: A much larger clone differs from this one at a single base, so this may be a read error.

The source was PBMCs, collected before treatment. The clonotype originates from a male donor with prostate cancer. The genes are TRBV2 and TRBJ2-2; D unresolved. The DNA for the CDR3 is TGTACCAGCAGTGAAGCAGACCCAGCCAACACCGGGGAGCTGTTTTTT. This sequence encodes CTSSEADPANTGELFF.